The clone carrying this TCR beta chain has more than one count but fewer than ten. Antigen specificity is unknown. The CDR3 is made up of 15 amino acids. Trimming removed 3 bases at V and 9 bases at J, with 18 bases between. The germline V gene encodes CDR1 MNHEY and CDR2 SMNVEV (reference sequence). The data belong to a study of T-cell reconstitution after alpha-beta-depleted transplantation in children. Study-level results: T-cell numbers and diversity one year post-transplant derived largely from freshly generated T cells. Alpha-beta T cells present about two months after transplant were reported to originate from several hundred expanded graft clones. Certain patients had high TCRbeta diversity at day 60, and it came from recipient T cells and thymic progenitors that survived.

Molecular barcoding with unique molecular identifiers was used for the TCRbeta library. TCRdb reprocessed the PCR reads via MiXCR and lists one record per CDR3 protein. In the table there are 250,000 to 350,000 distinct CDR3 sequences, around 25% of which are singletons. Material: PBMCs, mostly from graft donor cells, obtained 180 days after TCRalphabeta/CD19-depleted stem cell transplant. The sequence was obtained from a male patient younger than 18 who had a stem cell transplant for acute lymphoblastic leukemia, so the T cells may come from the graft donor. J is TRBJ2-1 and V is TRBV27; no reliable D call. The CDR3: CASSFGDVGSSEQFF. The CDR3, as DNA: TGTGCCAGCAGTTTTGGCGATGTTGGGTCGAGTGAGCAGTTCTTC.